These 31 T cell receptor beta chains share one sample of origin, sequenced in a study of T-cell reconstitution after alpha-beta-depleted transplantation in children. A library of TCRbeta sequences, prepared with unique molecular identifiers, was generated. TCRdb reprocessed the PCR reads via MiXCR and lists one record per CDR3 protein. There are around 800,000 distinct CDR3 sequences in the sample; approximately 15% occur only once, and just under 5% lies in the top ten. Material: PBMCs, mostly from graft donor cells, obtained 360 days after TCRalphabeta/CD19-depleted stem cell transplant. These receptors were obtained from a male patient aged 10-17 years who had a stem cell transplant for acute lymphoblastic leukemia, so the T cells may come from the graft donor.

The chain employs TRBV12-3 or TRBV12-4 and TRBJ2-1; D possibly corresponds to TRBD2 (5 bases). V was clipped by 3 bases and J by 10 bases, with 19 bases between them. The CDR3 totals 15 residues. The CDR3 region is CASSLLEASGEEQFF. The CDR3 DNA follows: TGTGCCAGCAGTTTGTTAGAAGCGTCCGGGGAAGAGCAGTTCTTC.

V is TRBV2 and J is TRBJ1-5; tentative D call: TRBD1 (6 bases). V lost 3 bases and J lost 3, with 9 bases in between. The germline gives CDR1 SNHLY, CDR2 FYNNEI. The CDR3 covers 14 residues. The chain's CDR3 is CASSDNRVNQPQHF. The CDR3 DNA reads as TGTGCCAGCAGTGATAACAGGGTCAATCAGCCCCAGCATTTT.

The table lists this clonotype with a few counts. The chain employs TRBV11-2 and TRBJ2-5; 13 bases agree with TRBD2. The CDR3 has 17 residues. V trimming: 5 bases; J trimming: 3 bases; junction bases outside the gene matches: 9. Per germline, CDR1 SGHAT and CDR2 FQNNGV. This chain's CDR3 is CASSVLLAGGPKETQYF. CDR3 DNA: TGTGCCAGCAGCGTCCTACTAGCGGGAGGGCCAAAAGAGACCCAGTACTTC.

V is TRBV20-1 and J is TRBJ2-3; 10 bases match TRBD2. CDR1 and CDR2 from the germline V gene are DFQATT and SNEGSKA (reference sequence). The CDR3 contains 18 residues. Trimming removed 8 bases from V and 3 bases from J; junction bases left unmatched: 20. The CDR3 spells CSTTETSGPIVQTDTQYF. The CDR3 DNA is TGCAGTACCACCGAGACTAGCGGGCCGATCGTCCAGACAGATACGCAGTATTTT.

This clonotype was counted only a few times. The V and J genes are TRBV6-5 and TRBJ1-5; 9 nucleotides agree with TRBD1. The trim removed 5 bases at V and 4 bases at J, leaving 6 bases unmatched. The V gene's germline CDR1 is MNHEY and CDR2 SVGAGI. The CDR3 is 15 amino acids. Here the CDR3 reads CASSPDRGKNQPQHF. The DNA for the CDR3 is TGTGCCAGCAGTCCGGACAGGGGAAAAAATCAGCCCCAGCATTTT.

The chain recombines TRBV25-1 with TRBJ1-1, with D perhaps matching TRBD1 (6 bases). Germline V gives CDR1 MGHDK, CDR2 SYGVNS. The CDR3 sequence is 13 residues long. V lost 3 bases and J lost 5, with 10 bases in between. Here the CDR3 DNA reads TGTGCCAGCAGTGAGTGGGGGGCAACTGAAGCTTTCTTT. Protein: CASSEWGATEAFF.

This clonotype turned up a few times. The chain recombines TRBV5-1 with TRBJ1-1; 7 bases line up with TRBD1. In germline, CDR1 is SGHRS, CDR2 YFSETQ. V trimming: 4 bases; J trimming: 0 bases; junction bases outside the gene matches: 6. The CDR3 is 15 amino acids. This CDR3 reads CASSTYRGMNTEAFF. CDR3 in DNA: TGCGCCAGCAGCACCTACAGGGGTATGAACACTGAAGCTTTCTTT.

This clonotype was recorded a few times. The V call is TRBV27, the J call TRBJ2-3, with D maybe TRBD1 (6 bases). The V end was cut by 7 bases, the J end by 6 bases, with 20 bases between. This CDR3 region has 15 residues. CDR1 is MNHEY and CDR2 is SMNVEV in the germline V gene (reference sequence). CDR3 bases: TGTGCCAGCAACCAGGGGATTGGTTCCATGGATACGCAGTATTTT. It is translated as CASNQGIGSMDTQYF.

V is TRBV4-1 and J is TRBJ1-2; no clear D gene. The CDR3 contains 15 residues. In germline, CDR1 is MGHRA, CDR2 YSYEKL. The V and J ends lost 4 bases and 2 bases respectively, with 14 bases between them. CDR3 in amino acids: CASSLDGIGNYGYTF. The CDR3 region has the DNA TGCGCCAGCAGCCTCGACGGTATTGGCAACTATGGCTACACCTTC.

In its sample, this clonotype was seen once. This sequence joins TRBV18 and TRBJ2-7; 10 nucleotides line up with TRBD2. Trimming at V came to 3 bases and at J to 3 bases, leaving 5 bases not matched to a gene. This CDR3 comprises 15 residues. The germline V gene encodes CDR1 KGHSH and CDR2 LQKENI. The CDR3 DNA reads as TGTGCCAGCTCACCGCAGGGACTAGCGTTCTACGAGCAGTACTTC. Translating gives CASSPQGLAFYEQYF. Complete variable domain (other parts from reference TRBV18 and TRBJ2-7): NAGVMQNPRHLVRRRGQEARLRCSPMKGHSHVYWYRQLPEEGLKFMVYLQKENIIDESGMPKERFSAEFPKEGPSILRIQQVVRGDSAAYFCASSPQGLAFYEQYFGPGTRLTVT.

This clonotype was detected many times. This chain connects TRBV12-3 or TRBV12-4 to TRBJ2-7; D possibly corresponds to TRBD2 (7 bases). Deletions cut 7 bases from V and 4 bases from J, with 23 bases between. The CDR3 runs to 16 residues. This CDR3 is CASISGATSALYEQYF. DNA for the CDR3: TGTGCCAGCATCTCGGGGGCAACTAGCGCCTTATACGAGCAGTACTTC.

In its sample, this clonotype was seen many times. CDR3 amino acids: CASSASGHPVSYGYTF. The DNA for the CDR3 is TGCGCCAGCAGTGCCTCGGGACACCCCGTGTCCTATGGCTACACCTTC. The chain combines TRBV10-1 with TRBJ1-2; D possibly corresponds to TRBD1 (6 bases). The germline V gene has CDR1 WNHNN and CDR2 SYGVQD (reference sequence). V lost 4 bases to trimming and J lost 4 bases, with 19 bases between them. The CDR3 spans 16 residues.

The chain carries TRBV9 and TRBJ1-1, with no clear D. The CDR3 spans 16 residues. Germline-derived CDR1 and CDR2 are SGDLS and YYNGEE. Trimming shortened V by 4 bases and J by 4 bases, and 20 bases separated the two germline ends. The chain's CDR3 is CASSPRFSVGFTEAFF. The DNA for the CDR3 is TGTGCCAGCAGCCCCAGATTTTCCGTAGGGTTCACTGAAGCTTTCTTT. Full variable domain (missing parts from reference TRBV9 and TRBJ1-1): DSGVTQTPKHLITATGQRVTLRCSPRSGDLSVYWYQQSLDQGLQFLIQYYNGEERAKGNILERFSAQQFPDLHSELNLSSLELGDSALYFCASSPRFSVGFTEAFFGQGTRLTVV.

The CDR3 region has the DNA TGTGCCAGCGGTCTAGGGACTAGCGGGAGGAATGAGCAGTTCTTC. Protein sequence: CASGLGTSGRNEQFF. V usage is TRBV6-1 and J usage is TRBJ2-1, with TRBD2 matching 15 bases. This CDR3 region has 15 residues. Trimming removed 8 bases from V and 7 bases from J; junction bases left unmatched: 6. CDR1 and CDR2 (germline): MNHNS, SASEGT.

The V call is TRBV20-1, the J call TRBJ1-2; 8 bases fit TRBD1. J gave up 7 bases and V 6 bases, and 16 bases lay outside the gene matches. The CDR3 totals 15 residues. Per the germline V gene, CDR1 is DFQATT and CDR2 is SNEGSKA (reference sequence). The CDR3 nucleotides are TGCAGTGCCCCGTTTAAATTGACAGGGGTTCGTGGCTACACCTTC. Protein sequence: CSAPFKLTGVRGYTF.

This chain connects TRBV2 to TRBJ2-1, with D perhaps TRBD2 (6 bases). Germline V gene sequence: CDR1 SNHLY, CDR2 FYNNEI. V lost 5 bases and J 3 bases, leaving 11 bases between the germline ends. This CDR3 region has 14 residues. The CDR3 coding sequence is TGTGCCAGCAGTCGAAGACTAGACTACAATGAGCAGTTCTTC. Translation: CASSRRLDYNEQFF.

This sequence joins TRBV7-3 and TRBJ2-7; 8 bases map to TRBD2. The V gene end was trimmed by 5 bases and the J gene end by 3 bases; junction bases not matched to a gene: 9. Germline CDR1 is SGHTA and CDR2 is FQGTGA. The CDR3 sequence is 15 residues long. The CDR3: CASSPTSGSDYEQYF. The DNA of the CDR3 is TGTGCCAGCAGCCCCACCAGCGGGAGTGACTACGAGCAGTACTTC.

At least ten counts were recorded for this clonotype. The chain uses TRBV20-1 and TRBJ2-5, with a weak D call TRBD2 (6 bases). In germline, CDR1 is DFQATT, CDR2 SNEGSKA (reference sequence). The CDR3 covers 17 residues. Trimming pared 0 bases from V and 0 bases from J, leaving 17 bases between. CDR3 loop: CSARDLGAGMYQETQYF. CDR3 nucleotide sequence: TGCAGTGCTAGAGATCTCGGGGCGGGGATGTACCAAGAGACCCAGTACTTC.

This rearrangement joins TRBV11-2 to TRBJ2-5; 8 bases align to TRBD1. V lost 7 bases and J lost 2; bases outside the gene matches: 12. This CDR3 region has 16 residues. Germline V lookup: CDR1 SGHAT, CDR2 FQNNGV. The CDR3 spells CASTSGDRRLQETQYF. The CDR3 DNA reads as TGTGCCAGCACCTCGGGGGACAGGAGACTTCAAGAGACCCAGTACTTC.

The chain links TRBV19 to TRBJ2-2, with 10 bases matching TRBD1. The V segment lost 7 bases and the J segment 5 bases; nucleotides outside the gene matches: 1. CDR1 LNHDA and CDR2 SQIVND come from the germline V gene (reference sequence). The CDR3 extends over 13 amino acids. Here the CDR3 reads CASKGQGTGELFF. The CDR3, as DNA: TGTGCCAGTAAGGGACAGGGGACCGGGGAGCTGTTTTTT.

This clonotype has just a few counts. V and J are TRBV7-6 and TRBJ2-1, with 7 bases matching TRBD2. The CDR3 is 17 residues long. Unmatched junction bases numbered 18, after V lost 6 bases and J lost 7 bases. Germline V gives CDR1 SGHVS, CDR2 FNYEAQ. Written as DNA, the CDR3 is TGTGCCAGCAGTCAAACCCCAGGGAGGGCGCTATTGAATGAGCAGTTCTTC. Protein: CASSQTPGRALLNEQFF.

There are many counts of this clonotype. The CDR3: CASSPQTEYTQYF. As DNA, the CDR3 is TGCGCCAGCAGCCCCCAGACAGAATATACGCAGTATTTT. The rearrangement joins TRBV4-1 to TRBJ2-3; a possible D gene is TRBD1 (5 bases). The CDR3 covers 13 residues. The germline gives CDR1 MGHRA, CDR2 YSYEKL. V lost 4 bases and J lost 7, with 12 bases in between.

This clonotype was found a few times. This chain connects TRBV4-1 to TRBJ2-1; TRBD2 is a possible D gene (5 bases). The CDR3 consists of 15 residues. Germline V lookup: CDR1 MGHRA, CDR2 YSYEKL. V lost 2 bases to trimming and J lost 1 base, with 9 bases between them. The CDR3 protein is CASSQSSASYNEQFF. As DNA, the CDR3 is TGCGCCAGCAGCCAAAGTAGCGCTTCCTACAATGAGCAGTTCTTC.

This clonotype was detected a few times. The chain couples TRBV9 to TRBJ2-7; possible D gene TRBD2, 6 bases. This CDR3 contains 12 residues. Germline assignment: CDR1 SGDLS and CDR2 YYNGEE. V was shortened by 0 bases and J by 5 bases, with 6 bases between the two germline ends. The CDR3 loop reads CASSVGGDEQYF. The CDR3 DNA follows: TGTGCCAGCAGCGTAGGGGGGGACGAGCAGTACTTC.

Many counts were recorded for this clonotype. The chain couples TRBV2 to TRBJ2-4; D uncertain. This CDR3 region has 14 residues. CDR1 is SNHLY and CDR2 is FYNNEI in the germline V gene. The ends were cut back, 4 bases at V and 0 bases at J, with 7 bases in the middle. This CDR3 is CASSVSLAKNIQYF. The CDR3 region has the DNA TGTGCCAGCAGTGTCAGTTTAGCCAAAAACATTCAGTACTTC.

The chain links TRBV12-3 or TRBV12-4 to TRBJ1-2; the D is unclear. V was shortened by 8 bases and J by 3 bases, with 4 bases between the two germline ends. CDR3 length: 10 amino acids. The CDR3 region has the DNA TGTGCCAGCGGACACTATGGCTACACCTTC. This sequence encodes CASGHYGYTF.

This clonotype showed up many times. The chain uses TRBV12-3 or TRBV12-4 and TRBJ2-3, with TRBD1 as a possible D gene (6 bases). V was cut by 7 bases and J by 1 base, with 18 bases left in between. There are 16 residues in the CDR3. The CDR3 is CASTPRLGAGTDTQYF. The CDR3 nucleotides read TGTGCCAGCACCCCCCGGTTGGGGGCCGGCACAGATACGCAGTATTTT.

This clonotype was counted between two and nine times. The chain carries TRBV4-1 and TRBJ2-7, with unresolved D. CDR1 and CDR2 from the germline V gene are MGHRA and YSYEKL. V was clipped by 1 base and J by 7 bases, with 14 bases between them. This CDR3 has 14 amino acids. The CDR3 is CASSQGPQAREQYF. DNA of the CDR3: TGCGCCAGCAGCCAAGGGCCTCAGGCGAGGGAGCAGTACTTC.

The CDR3 is CASPQGRAGGSFYNEQFF. The DNA of the CDR3 is TGTGCCAGCCCACAGGGCCGAGCGGGAGGGAGTTTTTACAATGAGCAGTTCTTC. This chain uses TRBV11-1 with TRBJ2-1; 10 positions match TRBD2. V lost 8 bases, J lost 4 bases, and 17 bases stayed unmatched. The CDR3 consists of 18 residues. Germline V lookup: CDR1 SGHAT, CDR2 FQDESV (reference sequence).

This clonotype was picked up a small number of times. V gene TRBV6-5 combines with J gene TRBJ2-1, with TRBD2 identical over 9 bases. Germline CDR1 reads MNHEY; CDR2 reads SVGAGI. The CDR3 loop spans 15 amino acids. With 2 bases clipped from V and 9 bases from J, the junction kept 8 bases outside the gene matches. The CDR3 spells CASSYGLAGTTEQFF. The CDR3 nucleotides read TGTGCCAGCAGTTACGGGCTAGCGGGAACTACTGAGCAGTTCTTC.

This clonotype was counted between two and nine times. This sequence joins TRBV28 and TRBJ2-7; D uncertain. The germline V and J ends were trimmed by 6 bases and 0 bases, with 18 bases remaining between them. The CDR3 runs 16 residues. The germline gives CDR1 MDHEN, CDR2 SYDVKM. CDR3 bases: TGTGCCAGCAGCCTAGGACGATTTAGAGGCTCCTACGAGCAGTACTTC. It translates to CASSLGRFRGSYEQYF.